Each of the 18 T cell receptor beta chains below was sequenced from the same sample in a study of a mutant IDH1 vaccine in newly diagnosed glioma. Sequencing used immunoSEQ multiplex PCR; TCRdb keeps in-frame clones, though not all of them. The profile shows roughly 84,000 clones, about four fifths of them singletons. Time point noted: baseline, week 1 (first vaccination visit). Treatment: pre-vaccination baseline after standard-of-care therapy. Sequenced material: PBMCs, taken from a glioma patient treated with radiotherapy, temozolomide or both. Receptor source: a man aged 35-49 years with glioma. Some clones in this sample may be carry-over from other donors' samples.

V and J are TRBV7-9 and TRBJ2-5; TRBD2 is a possible D gene (5 bases). Germline CDR1 reads SEHNR; CDR2 reads FQNEAQ (reference sequence). Trimming cost V 6 bases and J 0 bases, with 11 bases left between them. There are 14 residues in the CDR3. CDR3 DNA: TGTGCCAGCAGACCCGGGAACCACCAAGAGACCCAGTACTTC. It yields the protein CASRPGNHQETQYF.

This clone was counted once. This chain joins TRBV9 and TRBJ2-7; D is perhaps TRBD1 or TRBD2 (6 bases each). Deletions cut 2 bases from V and 5 bases from J, with 14 bases between. The germline CDR1 and CDR2 sequences are SGDLS and YYNGEE. The CDR3 covers 14 residues. Written as DNA, the CDR3 is TGTGCCAGCAGCGTTACGGGGGCTTCGGACGAGCAGTACTTC. Protein sequence: CASSVTGASDEQYF.

This chain links TRBV7-9 with TRBJ1-1; the match to TRBD1 covers 8 bases. The V segment lost 5 bases and the J segment 1 base; nucleotides outside the gene matches: 6. Per germline, CDR1 SEHNR and CDR2 FQNEAQ (reference sequence). The CDR3 loop spans 15 amino acids. The CDR3 is CASSPQGQGNTEAFF. The CDR3 DNA follows: TGTGCCAGCAGCCCCCAAGGACAGGGGAACACTGAAGCTTTCTTT.

The chain joins TRBV2 to TRBJ1-5; TRBD1 matches 9 bases. The length of the CDR3 is 13 residues. Germline V lookup: CDR1 SNHLY, CDR2 FYNNEI. V trimming: 6 bases; J trimming: 10 bases; junction bases outside the gene matches: 7. The CDR3: CASRDRGGQPQHF. CDR3 coding DNA: TGTGCCAGCAGGGACAGGGGAGGCCAACCCCAGCATTTT.

CDR3 sequence (DNA): TGTGCCAGCAGCTTAGCTAGTCAGTTTAACACCGGGGAGCTGTTTTTT. As protein: CASSLASQFNTGELFF. The chain has TRBV7-2 and TRBJ2-2; D call uncertain. Germline CDR1 reads SGHTA; CDR2 reads FQGNSA. The CDR3 runs 16 residues. V lost 0 bases and J 2 bases, leaving 10 bases between the germline ends. Full variable domain (rest looked up from reference TRBV7-2 and TRBJ2-2): GAGVSQSPSNKVTEKGKDVELRCDPISGHTALYWYRQSLGQGLEFLIYFQGNSAPDKSGLPSDRFSAERTGGSVSTLTIQRTQQEDSAVYLCASSLASQFNTGELFFGEGSRLTVL.

In its sample, this clone was seen once. V is TRBV4-1 and J is TRBJ1-6, with TRBD1 as a possible D gene (6 bases). The V gene's germline CDR1 is MGHRA and CDR2 YSYEKL. The V end lost 0 bases, the J end lost 10 bases, and 10 bases lay between the germline ends. The CDR3 consists of 14 residues. In DNA form, the CDR3 reads TGCGCCAGCAGCCAAGATCAGGGGCAATCACCCCTCCACTTT. Amino acid sequence: CASSQDQGQSPLHF.

The rearrangement joins TRBV30 to TRBJ2-5, with TRBD2 matching 7 bases. The length of the CDR3 is 14 residues. The V gene end was trimmed by 3 bases and the J gene end by 4 bases; junction bases not matched to a gene: 8. Germline assignment: CDR1 GTSNPN and CDR2 SVGIG (reference sequence). The CDR3 region has the DNA TGTGCCTGGAGGGGAGGGGATTTTCGAGAGACCCAGTACTTC. Translation gives CAWRGGDFRETQYF. Complete variable domain (other parts from reference TRBV30 and TRBJ2-5): SQTIHQWPATLVQPVGSPLSLECTVEGTSNPNLYWYRQAAGRGLQLLFYSVGIGQISSEVPQNLSASRPQDRQFILSSKKLLLSDSGFYLCAWRGGDFRETQYFGPGTRLLVL.

The chain joins TRBV15 to TRBJ2-3, with TRBD2 identical over 8 bases. The CDR3 sequence is 15 residues long. The germline V gene encodes CDR1 LNHNV and CDR2 YYDKDF (reference sequence). The junction had 4 bases not matched to a gene; V was cut back by 5 bases and J by 0 bases. CDR3 DNA: TGTGCCACCAGCGGTAGCGGGGCCAGCACAGATACGCAGTATTTT. It yields the protein CATSGSGASTDTQYF.

The V gene is TRBV5-1, the J gene TRBJ2-7, with D tentatively TRBD1 (6 bases). Germline lookup yields CDR1 SGHRS and CDR2 YFSETQ. The CDR3 totals 16 residues. Deletions cut 4 bases from V and 1 base from J, with 18 bases between. In nucleotides, the CDR3 is TGCGCCAGCAGCCTAGGCAACCGGGACAAGTCCTACGAGCAGTACTTC. Its protein is CASSLGNRDKSYEQYF.

V and J are TRBV11-2 and TRBJ1-2; no reliable D call. The CDR3 contains 15 residues. Per germline, CDR1 SGHAT and CDR2 FQNNGV. V lost 1 base, J lost 5 bases, and 14 bases lay in between. CDR3 sequence: CASSLVSGSGYGYTF. CDR3 bases: TGTGCCAGCAGCTTAGTGTCCGGATCCGGTTATGGCTACACCTTC.

This clone was observed a single time. The chain joins TRBV5-5 to TRBJ1-1; D not resolved. V was clipped by 4 bases and J by 0 bases, with 7 bases between them. Germline V gene data show CDR1 as SGHKS and CDR2 as YYEKEE (reference sequence). CDR3 length equals 13 residues. CDR3 residues: CASSGTVNTEAFF. In nucleotides, the CDR3 is TGTGCCAGCAGCGGAACTGTGAACACTGAAGCTTTCTTT.

The V gene is TRBV6-5, the J gene TRBJ2-7; 11 nucleotides line up with TRBD1. The CDR3 loop spans 14 amino acids. Germline V gene data show CDR1 as MNHEY and CDR2 as SVGAGI. The V and J ends lost 4 bases and 4 bases, in that order; junction bases with no gene match: 3. DNA of the CDR3: TGTGCCAGCAGTTTGGGGACAGGGGGATACGAGCAGTACTTC. Its protein product is CASSLGTGGYEQYF.

The chain carries TRBV6-1 and TRBJ1-6; 7 bases agree with TRBD1. Trimming removed 4 bases from V and 4 bases from J; junction bases left unmatched: 13. The germline V gene has CDR1 MNHNS and CDR2 SASEGT. This CDR3 region has 18 residues. Here the CDR3 reads CASSAGTVPRDYNSPLHF. CDR3 in DNA: TGTGCCAGCAGTGCCGGGACAGTACCTCGGGATTATAATTCACCCCTCCACTTT.

This sequence joins TRBV2 and TRBJ2-5; weak D call: TRBD1 (6 bases). Germline lookup yields CDR1 SNHLY and CDR2 FYNNEI. The CDR3 covers 15 residues. V was trimmed by 5 bases and J by 7 bases, leaving 20 bases between them. The CDR3 sequence: CASSFRQDRQGTQYF. The DNA for the CDR3 is TGTGCCAGCAGTTTCAGACAGGACCGGCAGGGGACCCAGTACTTC.

V gene TRBV29-1 combines with J gene TRBJ1-2, with D possibly being TRBD1 (5 bases). The CDR3 sequence is 11 residues long. Germline values: CDR1 SQVTM, CDR2 ANQGSEA. V lost 4 bases and J lost 6, with 9 bases in between. The CDR3 here is CSVGQWDGYTF. DNA for the CDR3: TGCAGCGTTGGACAGTGGGATGGCTACACCTTC.

Of note for this clone: One junction end disagrees with the germline gene, perhaps due to a read error. V is TRBV10-2 and J is TRBJ1-2; a weak D match, TRBD1 (5 bases). Germline V CDR1 and CDR2: WSHSY, SAAADI. The CDR3 is made up of 13 amino acids. The CDR3 coding sequence is TGCGCCAGCAGTGAGTTTAGAGGGACCACAATCTACTTC. Its protein product is CASSEFRGTTIYF.

The chain has TRBV7-2 and TRBJ2-5; TRBD1 aligns across 9 bases. Germline CDR1 and CDR2: SGHTA and FQGNSA. CDR3 size: 14 residues. Trimming at V came to 4 bases and at J to 7 bases, leaving 7 bases not matched to a gene. CDR3 amino acids: CASSWTGEEGTQYF. The CDR3 DNA follows: TGTGCCAGCAGCTGGACAGGGGAAGAGGGGACCCAGTACTTC.

The chain recombines TRBV9 with TRBJ2-1; no definite D call. Germline V gene data show CDR1 as SGDLS and CDR2 as YYNGEE. Trimming took off 1 base at V and 0 bases at J, with 8 bases between the two ends. There are 15 residues in the CDR3. In nucleotides, the CDR3 is TGTGCCAGCAGCGTATTGGTCAGCTCCTACAATGAGCAGTTCTTC. It encodes CASSVLVSSYNEQFF. Together with reference TRBV9 and TRBJ2-1, the CDR3 gives the full variable domain: DSGVTQTPKHLITATGQRVTLRCSPRSGDLSVYWYQQSLDQGLQFLIQYYNGEERAKGNILERFSAQQFPDLHSELNLSSLELGDSALYFCASSVLVSSYNEQFFGPGTRLTVL.